This record looks at one T cell receptor beta chain sequence and its context. Within the sample, other DNA sequences also encode this same CDR3. CD45RO-negative cells were positively selected for CCR7, leaving out terminally differentiated effector memory CD45RA+ cells. Trimming stripped 0 bases from V and 4 bases from J, with 7 bases between. The germline CDR1 and CDR2 sequences are SGHRS and YFSETQ. The CDR3 extends over 14 amino acids. This sample was included in a study of shared clonotypes between healthy human individuals. About the study: Three CD4 naive, three CD4 memory, two CD8 naive and one CD8 memory plate were used per donor.

TCRdb's copy holds only in-frame clones and misses some; the assay was immunoSEQ multiplex PCR. The sample contains about 2.2 million clones, about 92% of which appear only once. The receptor was isolated from a man between 18 and 35 years old in good health. Some clones in this sample may be carry-over from other donors' samples. The V call is TRBV5-1, the J call TRBJ1-4; no clear D. The material sequenced was naive CD8+ T cells from PBMCs. The CDR3 spells CASSLERINEKLFF. The CDR3 nucleotides read TGCGCCAGCAGCTTGGAGAGAATTAATGAAAAACTGTTTTTT.